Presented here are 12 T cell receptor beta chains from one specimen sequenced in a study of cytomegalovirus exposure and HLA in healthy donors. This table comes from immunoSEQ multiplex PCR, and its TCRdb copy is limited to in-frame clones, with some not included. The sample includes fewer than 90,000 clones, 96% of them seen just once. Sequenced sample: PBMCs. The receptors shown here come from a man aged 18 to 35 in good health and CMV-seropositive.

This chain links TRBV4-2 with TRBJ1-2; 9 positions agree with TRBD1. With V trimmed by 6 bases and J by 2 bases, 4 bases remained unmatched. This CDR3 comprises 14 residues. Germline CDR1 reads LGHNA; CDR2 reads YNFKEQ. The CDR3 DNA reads TGTGCCAGCAGTAAGGGACAGGGAAACTATGGCTACACCTTC. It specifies CASSKGQGNYGYTF.

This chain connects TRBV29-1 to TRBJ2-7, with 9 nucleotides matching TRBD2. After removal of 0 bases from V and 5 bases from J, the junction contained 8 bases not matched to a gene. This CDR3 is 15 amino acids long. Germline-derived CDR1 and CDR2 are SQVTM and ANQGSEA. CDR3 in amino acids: CSVEDLGGRGNEQYF. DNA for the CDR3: TGCAGCGTTGAAGATCTGGGCGGGAGGGGGAACGAGCAGTACTTC.

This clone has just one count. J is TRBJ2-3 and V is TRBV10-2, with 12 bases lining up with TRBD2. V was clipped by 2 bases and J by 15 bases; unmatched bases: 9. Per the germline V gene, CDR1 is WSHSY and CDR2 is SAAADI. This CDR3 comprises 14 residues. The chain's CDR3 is CASSETLAGGLVYF. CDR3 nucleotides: TGCGCCAGCAGTGAGACCCTAGCGGGAGGGCTCGTATATTTT.

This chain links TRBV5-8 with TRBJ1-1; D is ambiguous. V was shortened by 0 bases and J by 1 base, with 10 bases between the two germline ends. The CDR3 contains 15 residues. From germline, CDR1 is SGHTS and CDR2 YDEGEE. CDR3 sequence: CASSLGQSSNTEAFF. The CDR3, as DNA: TGTGCCAGCAGCTTGGGCCAGTCTTCGAACACTGAAGCTTTCTTT.

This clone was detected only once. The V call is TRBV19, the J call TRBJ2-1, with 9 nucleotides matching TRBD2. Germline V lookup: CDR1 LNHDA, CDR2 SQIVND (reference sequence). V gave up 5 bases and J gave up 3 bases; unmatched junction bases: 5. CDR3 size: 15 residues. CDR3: CASSFSGRNYNEQFF. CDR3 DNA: TGTGCCAGTAGTTTTAGCGGGAGAAACTACAATGAGCAGTTCTTC.

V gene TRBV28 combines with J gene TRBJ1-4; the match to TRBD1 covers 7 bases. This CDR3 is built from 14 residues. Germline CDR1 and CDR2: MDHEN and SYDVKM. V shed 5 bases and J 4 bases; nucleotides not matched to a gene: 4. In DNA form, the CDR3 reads TGTGCCAGCAGTGGGACAGCAGTTAATGAAAAACTGTTTTTT. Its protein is CASSGTAVNEKLFF.

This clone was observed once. The CDR3 DNA reads as TGTGCCAGCAGCGGAGGAGCGGGAGGGCCCCACAATGAGCAGTTCTTC. Amino acid sequence: CASSGGAGGPHNEQFF. The chain combines TRBV5-4 with TRBJ2-1; 10 bases fit TRBD2. The germline CDR1 and CDR2 sequences are SGHNT and YYREEE (reference sequence). The V segment lost 4 bases and the J segment 5 bases; nucleotides outside the gene matches: 9. The CDR3 has 16 residues.

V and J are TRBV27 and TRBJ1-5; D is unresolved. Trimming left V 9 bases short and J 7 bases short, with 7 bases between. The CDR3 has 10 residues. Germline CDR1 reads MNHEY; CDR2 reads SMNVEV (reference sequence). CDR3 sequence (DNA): TGTGCCAGGAAGAGACAGCCCCAGCATTTT. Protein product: CARKRQPQHF.

CDR3 in amino acids: CASSDRTYGYTF. The CDR3 DNA sequence: TGTGCCAGTAGCGACAGGACCTATGGCTACACCTTC. V and J are TRBV19 and TRBJ1-2, with D tentatively TRBD1 (6 bases). V lost 6 bases to trimming and J lost 4 bases, with 9 bases between them. The CDR3 spans 12 residues. The germline V gene has CDR1 LNHDA and CDR2 SQIVND (reference sequence).

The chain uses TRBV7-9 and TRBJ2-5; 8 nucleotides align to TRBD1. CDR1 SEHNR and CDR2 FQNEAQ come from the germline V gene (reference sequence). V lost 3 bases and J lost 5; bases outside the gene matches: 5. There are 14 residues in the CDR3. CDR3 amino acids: CASSLTGVGETQYF. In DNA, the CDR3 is TGTGCCAGCAGCTTGACAGGGGTAGGGGAGACCCAGTACTTC. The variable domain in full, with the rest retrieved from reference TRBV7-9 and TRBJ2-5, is DTGVSQNPRHKITKRGQNVTFRCDPISEHNRLYWYRQTLGQGPEFLTYFQNEAQLEKSRLLSDRFSAERPKGSFSTLEIQRTEQGDSAMYLCASSLTGVGETQYFGPGTRLLVL.

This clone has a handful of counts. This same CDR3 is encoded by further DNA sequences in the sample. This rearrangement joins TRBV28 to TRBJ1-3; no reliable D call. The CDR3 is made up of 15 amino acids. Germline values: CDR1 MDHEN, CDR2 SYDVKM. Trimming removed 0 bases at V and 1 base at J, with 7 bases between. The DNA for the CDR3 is TGTGCCAGCAGTTTATGGGCTTTTTCTGGAAACACCATATATTTT. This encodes CASSLWAFSGNTIYF.

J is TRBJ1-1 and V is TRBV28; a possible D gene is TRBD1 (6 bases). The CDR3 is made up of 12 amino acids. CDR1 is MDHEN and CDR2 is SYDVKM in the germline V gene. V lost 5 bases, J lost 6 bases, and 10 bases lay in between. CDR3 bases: TGTGCCAGCAGTCAACAGGGACCTGAAGCTTTCTTT. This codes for CASSQQGPEAFF.